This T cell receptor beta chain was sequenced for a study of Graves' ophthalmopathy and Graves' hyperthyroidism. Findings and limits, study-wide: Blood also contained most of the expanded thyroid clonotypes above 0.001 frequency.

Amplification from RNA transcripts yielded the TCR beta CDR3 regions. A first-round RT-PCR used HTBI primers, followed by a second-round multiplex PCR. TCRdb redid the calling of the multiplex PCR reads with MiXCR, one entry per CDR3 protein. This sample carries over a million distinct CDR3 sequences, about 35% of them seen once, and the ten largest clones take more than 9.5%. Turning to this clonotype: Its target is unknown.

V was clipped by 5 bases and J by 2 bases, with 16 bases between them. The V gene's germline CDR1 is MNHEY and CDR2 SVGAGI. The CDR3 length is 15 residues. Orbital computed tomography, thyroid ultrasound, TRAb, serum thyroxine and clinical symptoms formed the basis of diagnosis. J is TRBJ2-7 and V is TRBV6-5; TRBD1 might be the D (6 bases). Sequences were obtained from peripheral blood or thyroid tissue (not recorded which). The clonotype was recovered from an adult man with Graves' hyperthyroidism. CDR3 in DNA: TGTGCCAGCAGTACTGCAGGGGCAGAAACCTACGAGCAGTACTTC. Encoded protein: CASSTAGAETYEQYF.